This entry lists 19 T cell receptor beta chains sequenced from one sample in a study of shared clonotypes between healthy human individuals. Produced via immunoSEQ multiplex PCR; TCRdb's table is partial and in-frame only. The data show just over 2,000,000 clones, with roughly 95% seen just once and roughly 0.13% held by the top ten. Sequenced input: naive CD4+ T cells sorted from blood. The subset denotes: CD45RA+ positively selected. These receptor sequences come from a man aged 18 to 29 in good health.

The chain uses TRBV28 and TRBJ1-1; D is unclear. Trimming took off 5 bases at V and 1 base at J, with 11 bases between the two ends. Per the germline V gene, CDR1 is MDHEN and CDR2 is SYDVKM. The CDR3 has 14 amino acids. The CDR3 reads CASSPTPRNTEAFF. The CDR3 DNA follows: TGTGCCAGCAGTCCGACTCCACGGAACACTGAAGCTTTCTTT.

This clone was counted between two and nine times. J is TRBJ1-2 and V is TRBV2; a possible D gene is TRBD1 (5 bases). CDR1 and CDR2 (germline): SNHLY, FYNNEI. The CDR3 has 14 residues. Trimming took off 0 bases at V and 5 bases at J, with 10 bases between the two ends. DNA of the CDR3: TGTGCCAGCAGTGAAGCGCCCACAGGTTATGGCTACACCTTC. As protein: CASSEAPTGYGYTF.

The chain links TRBV7-9 to TRBJ1-2; D perhaps matches TRBD1 (5 bases). This CDR3 region has 13 residues. The V and J ends lost 5 bases and 3 bases respectively, with 10 bases between them. Per the germline V gene, CDR1 is SEHNR and CDR2 is FQNEAQ (reference sequence). CDR3 sequence: CASSEAGHYGYTF. The CDR3 DNA sequence: TGTGCCAGCAGCGAGGCGGGGCACTATGGCTACACCTTC.

The V call is TRBV28, the J call TRBJ1-5, with 7 bases fitting TRBD1. Germline assignment: CDR1 MDHEN and CDR2 SYDVKM. CDR3 length: 14 residues. V was clipped by 5 bases and J by 3 bases; unmatched bases: 4. The chain's CDR3 is CASSEGQFNQPQHF. The DNA for the CDR3 is TGTGCCAGCAGTGAGGGACAGTTCAATCAGCCCCAGCATTTT.

This rearrangement joins TRBV7-2 to TRBJ2-7, with 13 bases fitting TRBD2. Germline V CDR1 and CDR2: SGHTA, FQGNSA. J gave up 2 bases and V 5 bases, and 6 bases lay outside the gene matches. CDR3 length equals 16 residues. The CDR3 region is CASSPGLAGVTYEQYF. The CDR3 DNA reads as TGTGCCAGCAGCCCCGGACTAGCGGGAGTCACCTACGAGCAGTACTTC.

V usage is TRBV5-4 and J usage is TRBJ1-3; unclear D gene. Germline V CDR1 and CDR2: SGHNT, YYREEE (reference sequence). The CDR3 consists of 15 residues. V was shortened by 0 bases and J by 0 bases, with 7 bases between the two germline ends. This CDR3 reads CASSLDFISGNTIYF. The DNA of the CDR3 is TGTGCCAGCAGCTTGGACTTCATCTCTGGAAACACCATATATTTT.

V usage is TRBV18 and J usage is TRBJ2-7; D gene ambiguous. This CDR3 has 12 amino acids. Germline values: CDR1 KGHSH, CDR2 LQKENI. Trimming stripped 4 bases from V and 4 bases from J, with 8 bases between. CDR3 in DNA: TGTGCCAGCTCACTGGCCCAATACGAGCAGTACTTC. This encodes CASSLAQYEQYF.

The chain has TRBV7-8 and TRBJ2-3; TRBD2 matches at 8 bases. The CDR3 length is 16 residues. Germline V gene lookup returns CDR1 SGHVS and CDR2 FQNEAQ. V shed 1 base, J shed 3 bases, and the junction held 6 bases outside the gene matches. The CDR3 DNA is TGTGCCAGCAGCTTAGGTCCCAGCGGGGGAACAGATACGCAGTATTTT. It is translated as CASSLGPSGGTDTQYF.

The V and J genes are TRBV5-6 and TRBJ1-6, with a weak D call TRBD1 (5 bases). V lost 4 bases to trimming and J lost 8 bases, with 13 bases between them. The CDR3 consists of 14 residues. The germline CDR1 and CDR2 sequences are SGHDT and YYEEEE. The CDR3: CASSLGAFDSPLHF. CDR3 in DNA: TGTGCCAGCAGCCTAGGGGCCTTTGATTCACCCCTCCACTTT. Complete variable domain (other parts from reference TRBV5-6 and TRBJ1-6): DAGVTQSPTHLIKTRGQQVTLRCSPKSGHDTVSWYQQALGQGPQFIFQYYEEEERQRGNFPDRFSGHQFPNYSSELNVNALLLGDSALYLCASSLGAFDSPLHFGNGTRLTVT.

This clone was seen only once. The rearrangement uses TRBV7-2 and TRBJ2-7; D is undetermined. This CDR3 is 13 amino acids long. V lost 1 base to trimming and J lost 5 bases, with 9 bases between them. CDR1 and CDR2 from the germline V gene are SGHTA and FQGNSA. The CDR3: CASSLGRSNEQYF. The CDR3 DNA is TGTGCCAGCAGCTTAGGAAGGTCCAACGAGCAGTACTTC. Looking up the rest from reference TRBV7-2 and TRBJ2-7 gives the full variable domain: GAGVSQSPSNKVTEKGKDVELRCDPISGHTALYWYRQSLGQGLEFLIYFQGNSAPDKSGLPSDRFSAERTGGSVSTLTIQRTQQEDSAVYLCASSLGRSNEQYFGPGTRLTVT.

CDR3 amino acids: CASSVTGYSEAFF. The CDR3, as DNA: TGTGCCAGCAGCGTAACAGGGTACTCTGAAGCTTTCTTT. The J gene is TRBJ1-1, the V gene TRBV9; D is perhaps TRBD1 (6 bases). CDR3 length equals 13 residues. Germline V gene data show CDR1 as SGDLS and CDR2 as YYNGEE. V was pared by 1 base and J by 6 bases, with 10 bases between. The full variable domain, with the rest looked up from reference TRBV9 and TRBJ1-1, is DSGVTQTPKHLITATGQRVTLRCSPRSGDLSVYWYQQSLDQGLQFLIQYYNGEERAKGNILERFSAQQFPDLHSELNLSSLELGDSALYFCASSVTGYSEAFFGQGTRLTVV.

V is TRBV7-2 and J is TRBJ2-7; 8 bases fit TRBD2. The CDR3 is 15 amino acids. The germline V gene has CDR1 SGHTA and CDR2 FQGNSA. V was clipped by 5 bases and J by 0 bases; unmatched bases: 6. CDR3 loop: CASSIPGLVSYEQYF. The CDR3 DNA reads TGTGCCAGCAGCATCCCGGGACTAGTCTCCTACGAGCAGTACTTC.

The chain recombines TRBV6-7 with TRBJ1-5; no clear D gene. TRBV6-7 is known as an ORF, though its function is uncertain. The CDR3 is 16 amino acids. V lost 0 bases, J lost 0 bases, and 9 bases lay in between. CDR3 in amino acids: CASSYSGGDSNQPQHF. The CDR3 DNA reads TGTGCCAGCAGTTACTCCGGCGGGGATAGCAATCAGCCCCAGCATTTT.

A word on this clone: The sample carries other DNA sequences with the same CDR3. This chain connects TRBV5-1 to TRBJ2-7; D gene uncertain. The germline V gene encodes CDR1 SGHRS and CDR2 YFSETQ. Trimming removed 0 bases from V and 6 bases from J, with 4 bases in between. The CDR3 has 11 residues. CDR3 sequence reads: CASSLDSEQYF. As DNA, the CDR3 is TGCGCCAGCAGCTTGGACAGCGAGCAGTACTTC.

In its sample, this clone was seen once. The CDR3 protein is CASSLATLGTGGLYGYTF. Here the CDR3 DNA reads TGCGCCAGCAGCTTGGCCACCCTCGGGACAGGGGGCCTCTATGGCTACACCTTC. The J gene is TRBJ1-2, the V gene TRBV5-1, with 12 bases fitting TRBD1. The CDR3 covers 18 residues. Trimming took 0 bases from V and 4 from J; bases not matched to a gene: 10. Germline V gene sequence: CDR1 SGHRS, CDR2 YFSETQ.

V usage is TRBV6-4 and J usage is TRBJ2-1; 10 nucleotides agree with TRBD2. This CDR3 is 14 amino acids long. Germline V gene sequence: CDR1 MRHNA, CDR2 SNTAGT. Unmatched junction bases numbered 6, after V lost 4 bases and J lost 9 bases. CDR3 in amino acids: CASSVIAGGSEQFF. DNA for the CDR3: TGTGCCAGCAGTGTAATAGCGGGAGGCTCTGAGCAGTTCTTC.

The gene calls are TRBV18 and TRBJ2-5, with D tentatively TRBD1 (5 bases). Germline V lookup: CDR1 KGHSH, CDR2 LQKENI. Trimming took 3 bases from V and 3 from J, leaving 8 bases between them. CDR3 size: 13 residues. CDR3 DNA: TGTGCCAGCTCACCCCAGACAGAAGAGACCCAGTACTTC. This sequence encodes CASSPQTEETQYF. Filled out from reference TRBV18 and TRBJ2-5, the complete variable domain reads NAGVMQNPRHLVRRRGQEARLRCSPMKGHSHVYWYRQLPEEGLKFMVYLQKENIIDESGMPKERFSAEFPKEGPSILRIQQVVRGDSAAYFCASSPQTEETQYFGPGTRLLVL.

The J gene is TRBJ2-7, the V gene TRBV7-9; D gene ambiguous. CDR3 size: 12 residues. Per germline, CDR1 SEHNR and CDR2 FQNEAQ (reference sequence). V lost 2 bases and J 5 bases, leaving 7 bases between the germline ends. The CDR3 nucleotides read TGTGCCAGCAGCTTATCCCTAAACGAGCAGTACTTC. Residues: CASSLSLNEQYF.

The chain employs TRBV18 and TRBJ1-1; TRBD1 matches 10 bases. The germline CDR1 and CDR2 sequences are KGHSH and LQKENI. V gave up 3 bases and J gave up 1 base; unmatched junction bases: 2. This CDR3 has 15 residues. This CDR3 is CASSPGQGPNTEAFF. CDR3 bases: TGTGCCAGCTCACCGGGACAGGGGCCGAACACTGAAGCTTTCTTT.